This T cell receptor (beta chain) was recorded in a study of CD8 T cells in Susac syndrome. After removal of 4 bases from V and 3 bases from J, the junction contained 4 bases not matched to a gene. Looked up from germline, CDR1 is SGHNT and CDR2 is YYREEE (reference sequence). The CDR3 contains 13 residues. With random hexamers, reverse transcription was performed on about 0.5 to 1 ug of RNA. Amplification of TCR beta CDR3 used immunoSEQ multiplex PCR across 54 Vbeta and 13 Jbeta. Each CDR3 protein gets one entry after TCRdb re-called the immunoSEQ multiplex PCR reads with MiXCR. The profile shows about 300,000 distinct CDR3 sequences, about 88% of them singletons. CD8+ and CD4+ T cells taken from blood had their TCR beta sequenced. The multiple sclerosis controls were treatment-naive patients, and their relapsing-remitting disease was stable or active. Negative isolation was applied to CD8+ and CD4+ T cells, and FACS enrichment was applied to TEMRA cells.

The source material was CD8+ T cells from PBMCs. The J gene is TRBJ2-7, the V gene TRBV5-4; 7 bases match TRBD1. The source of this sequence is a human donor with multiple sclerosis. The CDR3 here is CASSTTGNYEQYF. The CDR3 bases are TGTGCCAGCAGCACGACAGGGAACTACGAGCAGTACTTC. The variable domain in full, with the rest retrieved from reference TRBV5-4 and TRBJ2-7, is ETGVTQSPTHLIKTRGQQVTLRCSSQSGHNTVSWYQQALGQGPQFIFQYYREEENGRGNFPPRFSGLQFPNYSSELNVNALELDDSALYLCASSTTGNYEQYFGPGTRLTVT.